Presented here are 8 T cell receptor beta chains from one specimen sequenced in a study of T cell changes during pregnancy in multiple sclerosis. Profiled with immunoSEQ multiplex PCR; TCRdb holds only in-frame clones, not every one. The top ten clones hold about 3% of a sample with around 120,000 clones, about nine tenths of them seen once. Source: peripheral blood, taken after pregnancy. These receptors were collected from a female donor with multiple sclerosis, enrolled in a pregnancy study.

The rearrangement links TRBV18 to TRBJ1-1; D ambiguous. The CDR3 sequence is 15 residues long. The germline V and J ends were trimmed by 3 bases and 0 bases, with 11 bases remaining between them. The germline V gene encodes CDR1 KGHSH and CDR2 LQKENI. CDR3: CASSPVTVMNTEAFF. The CDR3, as DNA: TGTGCCAGCTCACCTGTAACAGTTATGAACACTGAAGCTTTCTTT.

This rearrangement joins TRBV7-2 to TRBJ1-2; 9 nucleotides agree with TRBD1. The CDR3 sequence is 18 residues long. V lost 5 bases and J lost 8; bases outside the gene matches: 21. Looked up from germline, CDR1 is SGHTA and CDR2 is FQGNSA. CDR3 loop: CASSPLVLRDRVSSGYTF. The CDR3 region has the DNA TGTGCCAGCAGCCCTTTAGTTCTCCGGGACAGGGTATCTAGCGGCTACACCTTC.

The J gene is TRBJ2-5, the V gene TRBV5-4, with 7 bases fitting TRBD2. The CDR3 totals 15 residues. With V trimmed by 0 bases and J by 1 base, 3 bases remained unmatched. The V gene's germline CDR1 is SGHNT and CDR2 YYREEE (reference sequence). The chain's CDR3 is CASSLAGGSQETQYF. For the CDR3, the DNA is TGTGCCAGCAGCTTGGCCGGGGGGTCCCAAGAGACCCAGTACTTC.

This clone was detected once. V is TRBV2 and J is TRBJ2-3; 8 bases match TRBD1. Germline assignment: CDR1 SNHLY and CDR2 FYNNEI. This CDR3 has 14 residues. Trimming at V came to 7 bases and at J to 2 bases, leaving 5 bases not matched to a gene. CDR3 protein: CASNRDRNTDTQYF. The CDR3 nucleotides are TGTGCCAGCAACCGGGACAGGAACACAGATACGCAGTATTTT.

This chain links TRBV7-3 with TRBJ2-2; 10 bases match TRBD2. After removal of 5 bases from V and 6 bases from J, the junction contained 6 bases not matched to a gene. Germline values: CDR1 SGHTA, CDR2 FQGTGA. The CDR3 is 15 amino acids. The CDR3 region is CASSISGGRSGELFF. CDR3 coding DNA: TGTGCCAGCAGCATTAGCGGGGGGCGATCCGGGGAGCTGTTTTTT.

The chain uses TRBV6-5 and TRBJ2-1; 9 bases map to TRBD2. Trimming removed 4 bases from V and 7 bases from J; junction bases left unmatched: 11. There are 16 residues in the CDR3. The germline gives CDR1 MNHEY, CDR2 SVGAGI. In DNA, the CDR3 is TGTGCCAGCAGTTCTGGGCCGGGACTAGCTCGGAATGAGCAGTTCTTC. It is translated as CASSSGPGLARNEQFF.

This clone was recorded only once. The chain has TRBV18 and TRBJ1-1, with D maybe TRBD1 (5 bases). Trimming removed 6 bases from V and 4 bases from J, with 24 bases in between. The CDR3 is 17 amino acids. CDR1 is KGHSH, CDR2 LQKENI, per germline. The CDR3 here is CASSTSGLGGSGTEAFF. Here the CDR3 DNA reads TGTGCCAGCTCCACGTCAGGGTTGGGTGGATCAGGCACTGAAGCTTTCTTT. Based on the CDR3 plus reference TRBV18 and TRBJ1-1, the full variable domain is NAGVMQNPRHLVRRRGQEARLRCSPMKGHSHVYWYRQLPEEGLKFMVYLQKENIIDESGMPKERFSAEFPKEGPSILRIQQVVRGDSAAYFCASSTSGLGGSGTEAFFGQGTRLTVV.

The V and J genes are TRBV30 and TRBJ1-3; no reliable D call. V gave up 7 bases and J gave up 1 base, with 11 bases separating them. Germline-derived CDR1 and CDR2 are GTSNPN and SVGIG (reference sequence). The CDR3 spans 13 residues. CDR3 sequence reads: CAFPGLSGNTIYF. The CDR3 nucleotides are TGTGCCTTCCCAGGACTGTCTGGAAACACCATATATTTT.